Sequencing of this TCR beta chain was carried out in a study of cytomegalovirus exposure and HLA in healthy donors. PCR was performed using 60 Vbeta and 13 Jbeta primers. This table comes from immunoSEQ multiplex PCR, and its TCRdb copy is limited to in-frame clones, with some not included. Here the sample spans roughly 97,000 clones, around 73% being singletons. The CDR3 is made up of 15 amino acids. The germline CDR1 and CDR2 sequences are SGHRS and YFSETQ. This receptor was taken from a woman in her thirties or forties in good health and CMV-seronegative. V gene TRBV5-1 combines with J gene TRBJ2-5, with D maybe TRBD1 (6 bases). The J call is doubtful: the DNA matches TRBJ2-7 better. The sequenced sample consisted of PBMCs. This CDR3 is CASSLGNTGSNEQYF. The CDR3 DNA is TGCGCCAGCAGCTTGGGTAACACAGGGTCCAACGAGCAGTACTTC.